The sequence of this T cell receptor (beta chain) was determined in a study of molecular identifiers for immune sequencing clone quantification. Overall study results and limits: Identical TCR molecules that share a barcode could lead to an underestimation of highly expanded clone sizes. More than 97% of effector molecules, versus under 1% of naive-cell molecules, belonged to clones above 20 RNA copies.

TCRdb re-called the PCR reads with MiXCR, one entry per CDR3 protein. Of 40,000 to 45,000 distinct CDR3 sequences detected, around 21% appear once; the ten largest clones hold less than 1.2%. Source material for naive CD8 libraries was roughly 17,000 to 1,100,000 sorted cells, with 10%, 30% or 50% RNA. Researchers sorted naive CD8 T cells as cells that were CD8+CD4-CCR7+CD45RA+. This clonotype was seen ten or more times. The antigen remains undetermined. The sequencing input was naive CD8+ T cells from blood, with Jurkat cell RNA spiked in. Indicated subset: FACS-sorted CD8+CD4-CCR7+CD45RA+ naive T cells. This sequence was found in a human donor in good health. Some libraries in this study had Jurkat cell RNA spiked in.

The CDR3 coding sequence is TGTGCCAGCATGAGCATTAGTTCTCCAATCAGTGGAAAAAAAAACATTCAGTACTTC. Its translation: CASMSISSPISGKKNIQYF. The genes are TRBV6-5 and TRBJ2-4, with no clear D. Germline V gene lookup returns CDR1 MNHEY and CDR2 SVGAGI. Trimming left V 7 bases short and J 4 bases short, with 29 bases between. The CDR3 runs 19 residues.